Below are 8 T cell receptor beta chains sequenced from a single sample in a study of control samples from healthy donors and cancer patients (dated by TCRdb to 2020 to 2021). The library was obtained by the immunoSEQ multiplex PCR assay. The clones in this table, taken by TCRdb from immuneACCESS, are in-frame only. Not every clone is retained; where verified, under half of the shortfall comes from an unresolved V gene, and the cause of the rest is unknown. Here the sample has approximately 160,000 clones; around 93% occur a single time. The top ten clones comprise roughly 4.3% of the sample. Sequencing used blood. All receptors derive from a woman between 55 and 75 years old in good health.

The V call is TRBV12-3 or TRBV12-4, the J call TRBJ2-3; D uncertain. Trimming took 3 bases from V and 4 from J, leaving 8 bases between them. CDR3 length: 13 amino acids. In DNA, the CDR3 is TGTGCCAGCAGTTTCGGTGGGGCAGATACGCAGTATTTT. Protein product: CASSFGGADTQYF.

This chain joins TRBV19 and TRBJ1-3, with D maybe TRBD1 (6 bases). The CDR3 has 15 residues. CDR1 is LNHDA and CDR2 is SQIVND in the germline V gene (reference sequence). Between the trimmed V and J ends, which lost 5 bases and 4 bases, there was a span of 15 bases. The CDR3 here is CASSRARGGGNTIYF. CDR3 nucleotide sequence: TGTGCCAGTAGTCGGGCCAGGGGAGGCGGAAACACCATATATTTT.

The chain carries TRBV28 and TRBJ2-1; the D is unclear. V was trimmed by 1 base and J by 8 bases, leaving 0 bases between them. From germline, CDR1 is MDHEN and CDR2 SYDVKM. CDR3 length equals 10 residues. The CDR3 region has the DNA TGTGCCAGCAGTTTATATGAGCAGTTCTTC. This gives the protein CASSLYEQFF.

The CDR3 spells CASSHRGLRGEAFF. The CDR3 DNA follows: TGTGCCAGCAGCCACAGGGGGCTTCGGGGTGAAGCTTTCTTT. This sequence joins TRBV11-3 and TRBJ1-1, with 9 bases that match TRBD1. The germline gives CDR1 SGHNT, CDR2 YENEEA. The CDR3 loop spans 14 amino acids. V shed 5 bases and J 7 bases; nucleotides not matched to a gene: 8.

The chain has TRBV7-9 and TRBJ1-1; D not resolved. Germline V gives CDR1 SEHNR, CDR2 FQNEAQ (reference sequence). Trimming pared 0 bases from V and 3 bases from J, leaving 11 bases between. The CDR3 spans 15 residues. This CDR3 is CASSLALDRYTEAFF. The DNA of the CDR3 is TGTGCCAGCAGCTTAGCGCTTGACCGCTACACTGAAGCTTTCTTT. Looking up the rest from reference TRBV7-9 and TRBJ1-1 gives the full variable domain: DTGVSQNPRHKITKRGQNVTFRCDPISEHNRLYWYRQTLGQGPEFLTYFQNEAQLEKSRLLSDRFSAERPKGSFSTLEIQRTEQGDSAMYLCASSLALDRYTEAFFGQGTRLTVV.

The chain combines TRBV5-6 with TRBJ1-2; 7 bases line up with TRBD1. Germline V CDR1 and CDR2: SGHDT, YYEEEE. V trimming: 4 bases; J trimming: 2 bases; junction bases outside the gene matches: 2. The length of the CDR3 is 13 residues. The CDR3 DNA follows: TGTGCCAGCAGCATACAGGGGAACTATGGCTACACCTTC. Its protein is CASSIQGNYGYTF.

The chain is built from TRBV5-1 and TRBJ1-2; 10 bases align to TRBD1. CDR3 length: 14 residues. The ends lost 2 bases at V and 7 bases at J; junction bases unmatched: 5. Germline values: CDR1 SGHRS, CDR2 YFSETQ. DNA of the CDR3: TGCGCCAGCAGCTTCGGGACAGGGGCCGGTGGCTACACCTTC. Translation: CASSFGTGAGGYTF. Variable domain in full (rest from reference TRBV5-1 and TRBJ1-2): KAGVTQTPRYLIKTRGQQVTLSCSPISGHRSVSWYQQTPGQGLQFLFEYFSETQRNKGNFPGRFSGRQFSNSRSEMNVSTLELGDSALYLCASSFGTGAGGYTFGSGTRLTVV.

Remarks on this clone: Other DNA sequences in this specimen translate into the identical CDR3. DNA of the CDR3: TGCGCCAGCAGCTTGGAGTCTGGCTCCTACAATGAGCAGTTCTTC. It yields the protein CASSLESGSYNEQFF. The chain joins TRBV5-1 to TRBJ2-1; D remains ambiguous. Trimming stripped 0 bases from V and 0 bases from J, with 7 bases between. CDR1 is SGHRS, CDR2 YFSETQ, per germline. The CDR3 is 15 amino acids.